The 23 T cell receptor beta chains below were found in one sample sequenced in a study of shared clonotypes between healthy human individuals. Some clones are missing from TCRdb's copy, which holds only in-frame ones; the method was immunoSEQ multiplex PCR. This sample carries 1.5 million to 1.9 million clones, approximately 98% of them seen once, and the ten largest clones take about 0.42%. Sequenced input: naive CD4+ T cells sorted from blood. The sample's subset: CD45RA+ positively selected. The origin of the receptors is a man aged 30 to 39 in good health.

The V gene is TRBV27, the J gene TRBJ2-2; the match to TRBD2 covers 7 bases. This CDR3 region has 17 residues. Germline trimming cut 3 bases from V and 2 bases from J; bases unmatched to any gene: 9. CDR1 is MNHEY and CDR2 is SMNVEV in the germline V gene (reference sequence). DNA of the CDR3: TGTGCCAGCAGTTTTTTCCGGGGACTACCAAACACCGGGGAGCTGTTTTTT. Its protein product is CASSFFRGLPNTGELFF.

The chain recombines TRBV6-5 with TRBJ1-4, with TRBD1 identical over 10 bases. Germline loops: CDR1 MNHEY, CDR2 SVGAGI. The CDR3 contains 12 residues. The trim removed 6 bases at V and 8 bases at J, leaving 0 bases unmatched. The CDR3 region is CASRDRGEKLFF. Written as DNA, the CDR3 is TGTGCCAGCAGGGACAGGGGGGAAAAACTGTTTTTT.

The rearrangement joins TRBV30 to TRBJ1-4, with 11 nucleotides matching TRBD1. Per germline, CDR1 GTSNPN and CDR2 SVGIG (reference sequence). The CDR3 length is 15 residues. Trimming removed 2 bases from V and 8 bases from J; junction bases left unmatched: 7. The chain's CDR3 is CAWSKPDRGREKLFF. The CDR3 region has the DNA TGTGCCTGGAGTAAACCGGACAGGGGGCGGGAAAAACTGTTTTTT.

This rearrangement joins TRBV9 to TRBJ2-1; D is unresolved. This CDR3 region has 13 residues. V lost 4 bases to trimming and J lost 8 bases, with 13 bases between them. The germline V gene encodes CDR1 SGDLS and CDR2 YYNGEE. The CDR3 is CASSPVPGDEQFF. The CDR3 bases are TGTGCCAGCAGCCCGGTTCCAGGCGATGAGCAGTTCTTC.

This rearrangement joins TRBV7-9 to TRBJ2-3; D might be TRBD2 (7 bases). Germline V gives CDR1 SEHNR, CDR2 FQNEAQ (reference sequence). V dropped 7 bases and J dropped 5 bases, with 16 bases sitting between them. CDR3 length: 14 amino acids. CDR3 sequence (DNA): TGTGCCAGCACCCTGCGGGGGCTAGGAGATACGCAGTATTTT. Protein sequence: CASTLRGLGDTQYF.

The chain carries TRBV15 and TRBJ2-3; TRBD1 agrees at 8 bases. Germline V CDR1 and CDR2: LNHNV, YYDKDF (reference sequence). J was trimmed by 5 bases and V by 1 base; bases with no gene match: 8. This CDR3 comprises 16 residues. The CDR3 here is CATSRGARGLLDTQYF. In nucleotides, the CDR3 is TGTGCCACCAGCAGAGGGGCCAGGGGGCTTTTAGATACGCAGTATTTT.

V usage is TRBV4-1 and J usage is TRBJ2-3, with D maybe TRBD1 (5 bases). CDR3 length equals 15 residues. Trimming removed 2 bases from V and 0 bases from J, with 9 bases in between. Germline V lookup: CDR1 MGHRA, CDR2 YSYEKL. CDR3 nucleotides: TGCGCCAGCAGCCAACAACCAGGGAGCACAGATACGCAGTATTTT. This sequence encodes CASSQQPGSTDTQYF.

The rearrangement links TRBV7-6 to TRBJ2-2; 10 nucleotides match TRBD2. The length of the CDR3 is 16 residues. V lost 2 bases, J lost 6 bases, and 6 bases stayed unmatched. Germline loops: CDR1 SGHVS, CDR2 FNYEAQ. The CDR3 sequence is CASSLLAGVGPGELFF. CDR3 coding DNA: TGTGCCAGCAGCTTACTAGCGGGAGTCGGGCCCGGGGAGCTGTTTTTT.

This chain joins TRBV11-2 and TRBJ2-7; 10 bases are a match to TRBD1. V was pared by 5 bases and J by 0 bases, with 7 bases of the junction left unmatched. The CDR3 loop spans 16 amino acids. Germline CDR1 reads SGHAT; CDR2 reads FQNNGV. Here the CDR3 DNA reads TGTGCCAGCAGCCCTCCGGGACAGGGGCACTCCTACGAGCAGTACTTC. Residues: CASSPPGQGHSYEQYF. Looking up the rest from reference TRBV11-2 and TRBJ2-7 gives the full variable domain: EAGVAQSPRYKIIEKRQSVAFWCNPISGHATLYWYQQILGQGPKLLIQFQNNGVVDDSQLPKDRFSAERLKGVDSTLKIQPAKLEDSAVYLCASSPPGQGHSYEQYFGPGTRLTVT.

This chain uses TRBV11-2 with TRBJ1-4; 7 nucleotides line up with TRBD1. The trim removed 3 bases at V and 7 bases at J, leaving 11 bases unmatched. The CDR3 is made up of 16 amino acids. CDR1 is SGHAT and CDR2 is FQNNGV in the germline V gene. The CDR3 here is CASSFVTGTLGEKLFF. The DNA of the CDR3 is TGTGCCAGCAGCTTTGTGACAGGGACTCTGGGTGAAAAACTGTTTTTT.

This chain connects TRBV7-3 to TRBJ2-7; 8 nucleotides match TRBD2. The length of the CDR3 is 14 residues. V was pared by 2 bases and J by 3 bases, with 3 bases of the junction left unmatched. The germline V gene encodes CDR1 SGHTA and CDR2 FQGTGA. CDR3 sequence (DNA): TGTGCCAGCAGCTTAGCGGGAGGTTACTACGAGCAGTACTTC. Translated, it gives CASSLAGGYYEQYF.

J is TRBJ2-1 and V is TRBV10-3; D may correspond to TRBD1 or TRBD2 (5 bases each). CDR1 and CDR2 (germline): ENHRY, SYGVKD. V gave up 11 bases and J gave up 4 bases, with 27 bases separating them. There are 17 residues in the CDR3. The CDR3 is CASRNGAMGTSYNEQFF. CDR3 nucleotide sequence: TGTGCCTCAAGGAATGGGGCCATGGGGACCTCATACAATGAGCAGTTCTTC.

To note about this clone: This CDR3 is also generated by other DNA sequences in the sample. The chain is built from TRBV5-1 and TRBJ2-7; D is possibly TRBD1 (6 bases). Germline lookup yields CDR1 SGHRS and CDR2 YFSETQ. V was trimmed by 1 base and J by 3 bases, leaving 11 bases between them. This CDR3 region has 14 residues. CDR3 sequence: CASSLSRGSYEQYF. The CDR3 DNA is TGCGCCAGCAGCTTGAGCAGGGGAAGCTACGAGCAGTACTTC.

The CDR3 spells CASSGQQETQYF. The CDR3 nucleotides read TGTGCCAGCAGCGGGCAGCAAGAGACCCAGTACTTC. This rearrangement joins TRBV5-6 to TRBJ2-5; D ambiguous. CDR3 length: 12 residues. Trimming removed 4 bases at V and 2 bases at J, with 6 bases between. CDR1 and CDR2 (germline): SGHDT, YYEEEE.

The sample holds one count of this clone. The genes are TRBV29-1 and TRBJ2-7; TRBD1 is a possible D gene (6 bases). Per the germline V gene, CDR1 is SQVTM and CDR2 is ANQGSEA. V lost 7 bases, J lost 4 bases, and 17 bases lay in between. The CDR3 is 13 amino acids. CDR3 in DNA: TGCAGCGCAACCAGGGGCGGGTGGTACGAGCAGTACTTC. As protein: CSATRGGWYEQYF.

This chain links TRBV7-2 with TRBJ2-5; possibly TRBD1 for D (5 bases). Trimming removed 0 bases at V and 7 bases at J, with 9 bases between. This CDR3 has 13 residues. Per the germline V gene, CDR1 is SGHTA and CDR2 is FQGNSA. The CDR3 is CASSLAGLGTQYF. The CDR3 DNA sequence: TGTGCCAGCAGCTTAGCGGGGCTGGGGACCCAGTACTTC. The whole variable domain, filled in from reference TRBV7-2 and TRBJ2-5, reads GAGVSQSPSNKVTEKGKDVELRCDPISGHTALYWYRQSLGQGLEFLIYFQGNSAPDKSGLPSDRFSAERTGGSVSTLTIQRTQQEDSAVYLCASSLAGLGTQYFGPGTRLLVL.

The chain couples TRBV5-1 to TRBJ2-7; D unclear. With 7 bases removed from V and 1 base from J, the gap between germline ends came to 15 bases. Germline CDR1 reads SGHRS; CDR2 reads YFSETQ. This CDR3 region has 14 residues. CDR3 sequence (DNA): TGCGCCAGCGGCCCTGTTCCGGGTTCCTACGAGCAGTACTTC. Its translation is CASGPVPGSYEQYF.

The CDR3, as DNA: TGTGCCAGCAGTGATACCCTAGGGATAGATACGCAGTATTTT. Translating gives CASSDTLGIDTQYF. The V and J genes are TRBV25-1 and TRBJ2-3; D ambiguous. Trimming took 3 bases from V and 5 from J, leaving 12 bases between them. The CDR3 contains 14 residues. From germline, CDR1 is MGHDK and CDR2 SYGVNS.

Of note for this clone: At one end, the junction sequence differs from germline, possibly due to a read error. CDR3 sequence: CSVLLGPSDEQYF. The DNA for the CDR3 is TGCAGCGTTTTGTTAGGACCCTCCGACGAGCAGTACTTC. V usage is TRBV29-1 and J usage is TRBJ2-7; D gene unclear. CDR1 SQVTM and CDR2 ANQGSEA come from the germline V gene. The CDR3 sequence is 13 residues long.

The V call is TRBV10-2, the J call TRBJ2-6; a possible D gene is TRBD2 (6 bases). Trimming shortened V by 4 bases and J by 0 bases, and 16 bases separated the two germline ends. The CDR3 has 18 amino acids. The germline V gene has CDR1 WSHSY and CDR2 SAAADI. CDR3 nucleotides: TGCGCCAGCAGTGGTCTGGGAGGCAGACCCTCTGGGGCCAACGTCCTGACTTTC. This codes for CASSGLGGRPSGANVLTF.

The gene calls are TRBV5-1 and TRBJ2-7; 8 bases are a match to TRBD2. Germline loops: CDR1 SGHRS, CDR2 YFSETQ. The V gene end was trimmed by 7 bases and the J gene end by 3 bases; junction bases not matched to a gene: 6. The CDR3 loop spans 13 amino acids. The CDR3 DNA reads as TGCGCCAGCTCAAGGACTAGCAGCTACGAGCAGTACTTC. It yields the protein CASSRTSSYEQYF.

J is TRBJ2-7 and V is TRBV27; 7 nucleotides align to TRBD1. The CDR3 runs to 14 residues. The germline V gene encodes CDR1 MNHEY and CDR2 SMNVEV (reference sequence). The V and J ends lost 4 bases and 2 bases, in that order; junction bases with no gene match: 5. CDR3 nucleotide sequence: TGTGCCAGCAGTTACCGGGACAGAACCTACGAGCAGTACTTC. This gives the protein CASSYRDRTYEQYF.

CDR3 loop: CASSLTTSGRGWNEQFF. For the CDR3, the DNA is TGTGCCAGCAGCTTGACGACTAGCGGGAGGGGTTGGAATGAGCAGTTCTTC. This chain links TRBV5-4 with TRBJ2-1, with 14 bases identical to TRBD2. This CDR3 region has 17 residues. After removal of 1 base from V and 7 bases from J, the junction contained 7 bases not matched to a gene. CDR1 SGHNT and CDR2 YYREEE come from the germline V gene (reference sequence).